One sample yielded the 20 T cell receptor beta chains listed below, sequenced in a study of blood T cell repertoires in COVID-19. Sequencing used immunoSEQ multiplex PCR; TCRdb keeps in-frame clones, though not all of them. The data hold about 160,000 clones, with roughly four fifths observed a single time. Material for sequencing was peripheral blood. These receptors were taken from a woman over 75 with acute or convalescent COVID-19.

This chain uses TRBV28 with TRBJ2-7; unclear D gene. The V end lost 7 bases, the J end lost 2 bases, and 9 bases lay between the germline ends. From germline, CDR1 is MDHEN and CDR2 SYDVKM. The CDR3 extends over 12 amino acids. The CDR3 DNA follows: TGTGCCAGCATGGGCAGAGCCTACGAGCAGTACTTC. This gives the protein CASMGRAYEQYF.

In this sample, this clone turned up many times. The gene calls are TRBV30 and TRBJ2-7; TRBD1 matches at 7 bases. The germline gives CDR1 GTSNPN, CDR2 SVGIG (reference sequence). V shed 5 bases, J shed 7 bases, and the junction held 14 bases outside the gene matches. CDR3 length equals 14 residues. CDR3 loop: CAWEKRQGSYEQYF. CDR3 DNA: TGTGCCTGGGAGAAGAGACAGGGATCTTATGAGCAGTACTTC.

The chain employs TRBV10-1 and TRBJ2-2; 9 bases match TRBD2. This CDR3 region has 15 residues. V shed 2 bases, J shed 4 bases, and the junction held 2 bases outside the gene matches. Germline V lookup: CDR1 WNHNN, CDR2 SYGVQD (reference sequence). CDR3 in DNA: TGCGCCAGCAGTGAGCTAGCGGGATCCACCGGGGAGCTGTTTTTT. This sequence encodes CASSELAGSTGELFF.

This chain uses TRBV7-2 with TRBJ1-3; D unresolved. The CDR3 runs to 15 residues. Deletions cut 2 bases from V and 3 bases from J, with 11 bases between. Germline CDR1 reads SGHTA; CDR2 reads FQGNSA. The CDR3 here is CASSLRGGLGNTIYF. In nucleotides, the CDR3 is TGTGCCAGCAGCTTACGGGGTGGGCTTGGAAACACCATATATTTT.

This chain connects TRBV5-6 to TRBJ2-6; D unclear. V was pared by 2 bases and J by 4 bases, with 4 bases between. Germline V gene lookup returns CDR1 SGHDT and CDR2 YYEEEE. CDR3 length equals 13 residues. The CDR3 nucleotides are TGTGCCAGCAGCTTAGCCGGGGCCAACGTCCTGACTTTC. As protein: CASSLAGANVLTF.

V is TRBV19 and J is TRBJ1-5; 9 nucleotides match TRBD1. V trimming: 5 bases; J trimming: 3 bases; junction bases outside the gene matches: 5. The CDR3 runs 15 residues. Germline V gene data show CDR1 as LNHDA and CDR2 as SQIVND (reference sequence). The DNA of the CDR3 is TGTGCCAGTAGTGAAACAGGGGGCACCAATCAGCCCCAGCATTTT. Translated: CASSETGGTNQPQHF.

The rearrangement joins TRBV14 to TRBJ2-4; TRBD2 matches at 12 bases. The junction had 6 bases not matched to a gene; V was cut back by 3 bases and J by 0 bases. This CDR3 region has 18 residues. Germline assignment: CDR1 SGHDN and CDR2 FVKESK. The DNA for the CDR3 is TGTGCCAGCAGCCAGGTGCTAGCGGGAGGGTTAGCCAAAAACATTCAGTACTTC. Translation gives CASSQVLAGGLAKNIQYF.

Comments on this clone: Sequence at one end of the junction differs from germline and may be a read error. V is TRBV10-3 and J is TRBJ2-2; TRBD2 agrees at 13 bases. The germline V gene encodes CDR1 ENHRY and CDR2 SYGVKD. CDR3 length equals 13 residues. The CDR3 region has the DNA TGTGCCATCAGTGATACTAGCGGGGGGGACCTGTTTTTT. Its protein is CAISDTSGGDLFF.

This clone turned up a few times. The rearrangement links TRBV10-2 to TRBJ1-5; 8 positions match TRBD1. V lost 5 bases, J lost 0 bases, and 6 bases stayed unmatched. This CDR3 is 16 amino acids long. Germline V lookup: CDR1 WSHSY, CDR2 SAAADI. The CDR3 DNA is TGCGCCAGCAGTCGTGGACAGGGAATTAGCAATCAGCCCCAGCATTTT. This encodes CASSRGQGISNQPQHF.

This chain joins TRBV7-6 and TRBJ2-3, with D unresolved. The CDR3 loop spans 17 amino acids. Trimming shortened V by 3 bases and J by 6 bases, and 22 bases separated the two germline ends. Looked up from germline, CDR1 is SGHVS and CDR2 is FNYEAQ. CDR3 sequence: CASSLARLDVVPDTQYF. The CDR3 bases are TGTGCCAGCAGCTTGGCCCGACTCGACGTGGTGCCGGATACGCAGTATTTT. Variable domain in full (rest from reference TRBV7-6 and TRBJ2-3): GAGVSQSPRYKVTKRGQDVALRCDPISGHVSLYWYRQALGQGPEFLTYFNYEAQQDKSGLPNDRFSAERPEGSISTLTIQRTEQRDSAMYRCASSLARLDVVPDTQYFGPGTRLTVL.

The genes are TRBV5-1 and TRBJ2-1, with 11 bases aligning to TRBD2. The V gene end was trimmed by 1 base and the J gene end by 5 bases; junction bases not matched to a gene: 8. CDR1 is SGHRS and CDR2 is YFSETQ in the germline V gene. This CDR3 is built from 17 residues. CDR3 DNA: TGCGCCAGCAGCTTGAACGTAGCGGGGGGGCGGCACAATGAGCAGTTCTTC. As protein: CASSLNVAGGRHNEQFF. Combining the CDR3 with reference TRBV5-1 and TRBJ2-1 gives the whole variable domain KAGVTQTPRYLIKTRGQQVTLSCSPISGHRSVSWYQQTPGQGLQFLFEYFSETQRNKGNFPGRFSGRQFSNSRSEMNVSTLELGDSALYLCASSLNVAGGRHNEQFFGPGTRLTVL.

This clone was counted only a few times. The V call is TRBV21-1, the J call TRBJ2-1; the DNA was not used to check the table's D call, TRBD2. TRBV21-1 is a recognized pseudogene. The CDR3 covers 19 residues. The CDR3 region is CASSNEVTSGSVSNNEQFF. CDR3 coding DNA: TGTGCCAGCAGCAACGAGGTTACCAGCGGGAGTGTAAGCAACAATGAGCAGTTCTTC.

The genes are TRBV6-6 and TRBJ2-7; 10 bases line up with TRBD1. The CDR3 has 15 residues. The germline CDR1 and CDR2 sequences are MNHNY and SVGAGI (reference sequence). V gave up 6 bases and J gave up 1 base; unmatched junction bases: 6. The CDR3 DNA reads TGTGCCAGCAGGTTCGGGGACAGGGGTTCCTACGAGCAGTACTTC. It translates to CASRFGDRGSYEQYF.

In this sample, this clone turned up once. This sequence joins TRBV3-1 (or the pseudogene TRBV3-2) and TRBJ1-1; 10 bases agree with TRBD1. V lost 4 bases and J lost 10; bases outside the gene matches: 15. The CDR3 has 16 residues. Germline CDR1 reads LGHDT; CDR2 reads YNNKEL (reference sequence). The CDR3 coding sequence is TGTGCCAGCAGCCCCAGGACAGGGGGATCTAGTAGCACAGCTTTCTTT. It codes for CASSPRTGGSSSTAFF.

This clone was picked up many times. This chain joins TRBV7-3 and TRBJ1-4; D is undetermined. Germline CDR1 is SGHTA and CDR2 is FQGTGA. The CDR3 is 12 residues long. Trimming left V 7 bases short and J 8 bases short, with 11 bases between. The CDR3 sequence: CASTRGQEKLFF. Written as DNA, the CDR3 is TGTGCCAGCACCCGAGGTCAAGAAAAACTGTTTTTT.

The chain has TRBV5-6 and TRBJ2-7; 9 bases are a match to TRBD2. V trimming: 3 bases; J trimming: 3 bases; junction bases outside the gene matches: 10. The length of the CDR3 is 16 residues. In germline, CDR1 is SGHDT, CDR2 YYEEEE. The CDR3 coding sequence is TGTGCCAGCAGCTCCAGCTGGCGGGGGGGCCGCTACGAGCAGTACTTC. It translates to CASSSSWRGGRYEQYF.

V and J are TRBV13 and TRBJ2-1; 12 positions agree with TRBD2. V shed 1 base, J shed 4 bases, and the junction held 11 bases outside the gene matches. Looked up from germline, CDR1 is PRHDT and CDR2 is FYEKMQ (reference sequence). CDR3 length: 19 residues. CDR3 amino acids: CASSLVSIGLAGSYNEQFF. The CDR3 DNA reads as TGTGCCAGCAGCTTAGTCAGTATCGGACTAGCGGGATCGTACAATGAGCAGTTCTTC.

The V call is TRBV5-1, the J call TRBJ2-7, with 7 bases fitting TRBD1. Trimming took 2 bases from V and 4 from J; bases not matched to a gene: 3. CDR1 is SGHRS, CDR2 YFSETQ, per germline. The CDR3 has 13 amino acids. Here the CDR3 reads CASSFRDRYEQYF. CDR3 sequence (DNA): TGCGCCAGCAGCTTCCGGGACAGATACGAGCAGTACTTC.

A single count supports this clone. The CDR3 is CATSRDLAGSTDTQYF. Written as DNA, the CDR3 is TGTGCCACCAGCAGAGATCTGGCGGGCAGCACAGATACGCAGTATTTT. The J gene is TRBJ2-3, the V gene TRBV15; tentative D call: TRBD2 (5 bases). The CDR3 consists of 16 residues. Trimming removed 0 bases from V and 0 bases from J, with 10 bases in between. Germline assignment: CDR1 LNHNV and CDR2 YYDKDF (reference sequence). The full variable domain, completed using reference TRBV15 and TRBJ2-3, is DAMVIQNPRYQVTQFGKPVTLSCSQTLNHNVMYWYQQKSSQAPKLLFHYYDKDFNNEADTPDNFQSRRPNTSFCFLDIRSPGLGDTAMYLCATSRDLAGSTDTQYFGPGTRLTVL.

The rearrangement joins TRBV19 to TRBJ2-1, with TRBD2 identical over 9 bases. The CDR3 consists of 15 residues. The V gene's germline CDR1 is LNHDA and CDR2 SQIVND (reference sequence). Trimming cost V 3 bases and J 2 bases; bases outside gene matches: 2. CDR3 sequence reads: CASSIGGRAYNEQFF. Here the CDR3 DNA reads TGTGCCAGTAGTATCGGCGGGAGGGCCTACAATGAGCAGTTCTTC.